This T cell receptor beta chain was captured by sequencing in a study of CD8 T cells in Susac syndrome. An amount of RNA that ranged from roughly 0.5 to 1 ug was reverse transcribed with random hexamers. One entry per CDR3 protein results from TCRdb running MiXCR on the immunoSEQ multiplex PCR reads. This sample has more than 150,000 distinct CDR3 sequences, with 90% to 97% found just once. The count of this clonotype is one. Germline V CDR1 and CDR2: SGHRS, YFSETQ. V lost 4 bases and J lost 0, with 15 bases in between. The CDR3 is 16 amino acids. V usage is TRBV5-1 and J usage is TRBJ2-3, with a possible D match to TRBD2 (7 bases). The receptor comes from a human donor with Susac syndrome. The sample consisted of CD4+ T cells from PBMCs. CDR3 sequence (DNA): TGCGCCAGCAGCGGATACGGGGGGCCTAGCACAGATACGCAGTATTTT. Protein: CASSGYGGPSTDTQYF.